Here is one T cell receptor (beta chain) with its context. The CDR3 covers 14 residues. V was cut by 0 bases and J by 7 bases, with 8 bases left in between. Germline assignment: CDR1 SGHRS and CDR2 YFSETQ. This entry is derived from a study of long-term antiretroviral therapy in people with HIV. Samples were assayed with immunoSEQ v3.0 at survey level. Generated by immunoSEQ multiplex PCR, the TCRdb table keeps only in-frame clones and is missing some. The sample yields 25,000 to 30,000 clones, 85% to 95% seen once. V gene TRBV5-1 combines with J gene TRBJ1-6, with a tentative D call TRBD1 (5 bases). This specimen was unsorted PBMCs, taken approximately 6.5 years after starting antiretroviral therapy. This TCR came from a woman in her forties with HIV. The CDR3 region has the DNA TGCGCCAGCAGCTTGGGACAGCCGAATTCACCCCTCCACTTT. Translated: CASSLGQPNSPLHF. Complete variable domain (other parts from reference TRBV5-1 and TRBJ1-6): KAGVTQTPRYLIKTRGQQVTLSCSPISGHRSVSWYQQTPGQGLQFLFEYFSETQRNKGNFPGRFSGRQFSNSRSEMNVSTLELGDSALYLCASSLGQPNSPLHFGNGTRLTVT.